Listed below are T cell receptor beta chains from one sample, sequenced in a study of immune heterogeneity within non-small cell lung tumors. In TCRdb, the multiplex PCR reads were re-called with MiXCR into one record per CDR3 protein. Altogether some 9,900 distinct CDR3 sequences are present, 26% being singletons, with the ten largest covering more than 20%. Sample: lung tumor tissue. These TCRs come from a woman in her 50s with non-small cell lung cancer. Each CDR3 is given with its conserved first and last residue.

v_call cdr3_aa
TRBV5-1 CASSERGVEKLFF
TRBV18 CASSPNSSPEGEKLFF
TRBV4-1 CASIQDRGTGGAGGYTF
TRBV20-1 CSARDTSGIIPYEQYF
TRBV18 CASSPGNRGSINEKLFF
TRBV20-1 CSGRSGYNQPQHF
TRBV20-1 CSARDPSGSINEQYF
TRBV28 CASTVSGSSYNEQFF
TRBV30 CAWSSTGNQPQHF
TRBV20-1 CSARLGGSGWNEQFF
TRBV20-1 CSASWDRENYGYTF
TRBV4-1 CASSHPGGTDTQYF
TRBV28 CASSQWDLLRSGNTIYF
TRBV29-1 CSVRERSGRNGELFF
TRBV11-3 CASSLRGGNTEAFF
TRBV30 CAWSFGGKGETQYF
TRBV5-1 CASSSVPNQGQETQYF
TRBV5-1 CASSYRDSLPYEQYF
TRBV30 CAWSGLTGGGSWDYGYTF
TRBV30 CAYRDEDRGIFLHF
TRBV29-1 CSVEDTVFSYNEQFF
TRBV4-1 CASSQQGTGGNTEAFF
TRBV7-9 CASSFEGTPGANVLTF
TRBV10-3 CAISEGGVGANVLTF
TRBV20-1 CSAREGRGTDTQYF
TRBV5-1 CASSFGPGATSGYTDTQYF
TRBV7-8 CASTPRTGTRVYEQFF
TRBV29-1 CSVKTGNYYEQYF
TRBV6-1 CASSYTLATSTDTQYF
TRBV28 CASSFMSGYSNQPQHF
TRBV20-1 CSARIPHLRWAFF
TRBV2 CASSIDRSLSNQPQHF
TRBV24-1 CATSDATRGGQPQHF
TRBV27 CASSLGQTYNEQFF
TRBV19 CASSIRGGTEAFF
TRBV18 CASSQNRGNTEAFF
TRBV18 CASSPRGAYNSPLHF
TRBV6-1 CASREDGHTF